Only one count was recorded for the clone carrying this T cell receptor (beta chain). Antigen specificity is unknown. For approximately 10 days, roughly 9.4 x 10^4 sorted CD4+ cells grew with T cell-depleted PBMCs and CEF. This record belongs to a study of CD4 T cells in relation to SARS-CoV-2 and coronaviruses. Across the whole study: TCR beta CDR3s were sequenced after 10-day antigen culture of PBMCs. Shared crossreactive spike epitopes were mapped to their HLA restriction. Broader study findings: The cross-reactivity analysis covered only spike protein, not other viral proteins.

Generated by immunoSEQ multiplex PCR, the TCRdb table keeps only in-frame clones and is missing some. The data hold approximately 39,000 clones, with around four fifths observed a single time. The sequencing sample was made of memory CD4+ T cells from PBMCs, cultured in vitro. This clonotype originated in an adult with COVID-19.

This CDR3 reads CASSLMVGNSYNSPLHF. Here the CDR3 DNA reads TGCGCCAGCAGCTTGATGGTGGGCAACTCCTATAATTCACCCCTCCACTTT. This chain joins TRBV5-1 and TRBJ1-6, with no clear D. The V end lost 1 base, the J end lost 0 bases, and 11 bases lay between the germline ends. CDR3 length: 17 residues. The germline V gene encodes CDR1 SGHRS and CDR2 YFSETQ.